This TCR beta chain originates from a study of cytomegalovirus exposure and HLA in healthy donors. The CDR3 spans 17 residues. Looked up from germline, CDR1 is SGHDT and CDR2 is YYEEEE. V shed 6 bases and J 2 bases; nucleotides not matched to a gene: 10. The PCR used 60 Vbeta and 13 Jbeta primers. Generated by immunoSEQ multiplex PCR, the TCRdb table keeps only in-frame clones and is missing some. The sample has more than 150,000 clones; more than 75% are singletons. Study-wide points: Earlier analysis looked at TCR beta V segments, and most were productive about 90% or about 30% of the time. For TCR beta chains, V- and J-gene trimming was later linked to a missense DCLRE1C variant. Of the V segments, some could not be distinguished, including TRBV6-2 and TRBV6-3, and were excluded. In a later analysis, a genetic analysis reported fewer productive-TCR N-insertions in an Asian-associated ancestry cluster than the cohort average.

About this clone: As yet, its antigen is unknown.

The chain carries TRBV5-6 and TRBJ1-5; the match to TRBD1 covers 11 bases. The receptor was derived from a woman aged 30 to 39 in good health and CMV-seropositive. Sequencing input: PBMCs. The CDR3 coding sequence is TGTGCCAGCAACTCGGACAGGGGGCGAGGTGGCAATCAGCCCCAGCATTTT. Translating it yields CASNSDRGRGGNQPQHF.